The clone carrying this T cell receptor (beta chain) was detected a few times. In the original workflow: Reference gene primers were amplified, and this amplification served to estimate nucleated cell counts. The method was immunoSEQ multiplex PCR; TCRdb's version includes in-frame clones alone and lacks a portion of them. From that table come the V and J calls and clone size; the DNA was used to work out D and trimming. Of about 250,000 clones in the sample, roughly 86% were seen once. The sample belongs to a study of blood T cell repertoires in COVID-19. Study details: Samples taken during acute and convalescent COVID-19 were collected in the United States, Italy and Spain. The cDNA or gDNA used as material had been derived from T cells, B-cell-depleted T cells, or PBMCs.

The CDR3 loop spans 17 amino acids. The germline V and J ends were trimmed by 0 bases and 1 base, with 13 bases remaining between them. The V gene's germline CDR1 is MGHRA and CDR2 YSYEKL. The receptor was derived from a woman aged 55-69 years who had recovered from COVID-19. Sequenced input: peripheral blood. V usage is TRBV4-1 and J usage is TRBJ1-3; D is unresolved. The CDR3 region is CASSQDPGLESGNTIYF. The CDR3 nucleotides are TGCGCCAGCAGCCAAGATCCGGGGTTGGAGTCTGGAAACACCATATATTTT.